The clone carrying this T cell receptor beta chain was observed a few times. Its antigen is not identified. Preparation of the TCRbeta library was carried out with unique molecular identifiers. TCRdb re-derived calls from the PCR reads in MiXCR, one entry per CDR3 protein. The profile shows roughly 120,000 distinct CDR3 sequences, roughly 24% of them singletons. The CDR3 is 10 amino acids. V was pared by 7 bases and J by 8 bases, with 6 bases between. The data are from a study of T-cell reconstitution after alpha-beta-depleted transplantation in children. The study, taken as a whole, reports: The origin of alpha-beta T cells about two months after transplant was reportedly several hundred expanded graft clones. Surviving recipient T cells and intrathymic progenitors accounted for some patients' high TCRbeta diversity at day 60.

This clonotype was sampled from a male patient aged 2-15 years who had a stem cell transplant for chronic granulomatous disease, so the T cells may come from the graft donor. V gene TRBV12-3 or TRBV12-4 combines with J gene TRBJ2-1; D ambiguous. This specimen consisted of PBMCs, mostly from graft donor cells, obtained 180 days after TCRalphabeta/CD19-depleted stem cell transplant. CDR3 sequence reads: CASTSHEQFF. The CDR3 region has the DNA TGTGCCAGCACATCCCATGAGCAGTTCTTC.